These 32 T cell receptor beta chains share one sample of origin, sequenced in a study of human T cells and chemical hapten exposure. TCRdb reprocessed the RACE reads with MiXCR, giving one entry per CDR3 protein. The table lists about 120,000 distinct CDR3 sequences, roughly 13% of them singletons. As to time point: patch test 1, 2 weeks after DPC sensitization. Treatment of the sample: therapeutic diphenylcyclopropenone sensitization with weekly scalp DPC. The specimen was whole blood, collected in connection with sensitization to the hapten diphenylcyclopropenone (DPC). Every receptor here comes from a man between 18 and 35 years old with alopecia areata. Some clones in this sample may be carry-over from other donors' samples.

The chain uses TRBV14 and TRBJ1-3; 7 positions agree with TRBD1. Germline CDR1 is SGHDN and CDR2 is FVKESK. The CDR3 runs 14 residues. V dropped 5 bases and J dropped 6; count of bases not matched to a gene: 7. This CDR3 is CASSYRGLANTIYF. CDR3 nucleotide sequence: TGTGCCAGCAGCTACAGGGGACTGGCAAACACCATATATTTT.

The J gene is TRBJ2-5, the V gene TRBV5-1, with D tentatively TRBD1 (5 bases). Trimming stripped 4 bases from V and 2 bases from J, with 12 bases between. The germline V gene encodes CDR1 SGHRS and CDR2 YFSETQ. This CDR3 has 14 residues. The CDR3, as DNA: TGCGCCAGCAGCCCCTCGACAGCTCAAGAGACCCAGTACTTC. Its protein is CASSPSTAQETQYF.

The chain carries TRBV11-2 and TRBJ2-5; the D gene is possibly TRBD1 (6 bases). CDR1 and CDR2 from the germline V gene are SGHAT and FQNNGV. This CDR3 contains 15 residues. Trimming took off 0 bases at V and 6 bases at J, with 14 bases between the two ends. The CDR3 loop reads CASSLEIGQGQTQYF. The CDR3 DNA sequence: TGTGCCAGCAGCTTAGAAATCGGGCAGGGGCAGACCCAGTACTTC.

This chain uses TRBV5-4 with TRBJ1-2, with 12 bases that match TRBD1. The V gene's germline CDR1 is SGHNT and CDR2 YYREEE (reference sequence). The CDR3 is 14 amino acids. Losses at the gene ends were 3 bases for V and 7 bases for J; bases not matched to a gene: 4. The CDR3 coding sequence is TGTGCCAGCAGCTGGGGGACAGGGGGCTCTGGCTACACCTTC. This codes for CASSWGTGGSGYTF.

V gene TRBV5-8 combines with J gene TRBJ1-5; TRBD1 matches at 7 bases. This CDR3 has 13 residues. Germline V gene sequence: CDR1 SGHTS, CDR2 YDEGEE. The V gene end was trimmed by 4 bases and the J gene end by 4 bases; junction bases not matched to a gene: 2. CDR3 region: CASSQGVNQPQHF. In DNA, the CDR3 is TGTGCCAGCAGCCAGGGGGTAAATCAGCCCCAGCATTTT.

This clonotype was counted between two and nine times. V gene TRBV6-2 or TRBV6-3 combines with J gene TRBJ1-5, with a possible D match to TRBD1 (6 bases). Germline V gene data show CDR1 as MNHEY and CDR2 as SVGEGT. Between the trimmed V and J ends, which lost 2 bases and 7 bases, there was a span of 15 bases. This CDR3 has 15 residues. The CDR3 nucleotides read TGTGCCAGCAGTTACCTGGGGGGCCCGGGGCAGCCCCAGCATTTT. Its protein product is CASSYLGGPGQPQHF.

V and J are TRBV5-1 and TRBJ1-2; 9 bases agree with TRBD1. The CDR3 runs 15 residues. J gave up 4 bases and V 0 bases, and 4 bases lay outside the gene matches. Germline V CDR1 and CDR2: SGHRS, YFSETQ. The chain's CDR3 is CASSLEGQGGYGYTF. CDR3 nucleotide sequence: TGCGCCAGCAGCTTGGAGGGACAGGGAGGCTATGGCTACACCTTC.

This clonotype was observed a few times. The rearrangement joins TRBV3-1 to TRBJ2-7; no clear D gene. CDR3 length: 13 amino acids. The V end was cut by 5 bases, the J end by 3 bases, with 11 bases between. Germline V gene lookup returns CDR1 LGHDT and CDR2 YNNKEL (reference sequence). This CDR3 reads CASSSYHGYEQYF. The CDR3 bases are TGTGCCAGCAGCTCTTATCACGGCTACGAGCAGTACTTC.

The chain carries TRBV6-2 or TRBV6-3 and TRBJ2-5, with a tentative D call TRBD2 (5 bases). V was pared by 5 bases and J by 3 bases, with 10 bases between. The CDR3 covers 13 residues. The germline CDR1 and CDR2 sequences are MNHEY and SVGEGT. DNA of the CDR3: TGTGCCAGCAGTCCCTACGGGGAAGAGACCCAGTACTTC. Residues: CASSPYGEETQYF.

This clonotype has a handful of counts. The chain combines TRBV7-3 with TRBJ2-6; D may be TRBD1 (5 bases). CDR3 length: 15 amino acids. V gave up 5 bases and J gave up 0 bases, with 8 bases separating them. Per the germline V gene, CDR1 is SGHTA and CDR2 is FQGTGA. The CDR3 protein is CASSPGHSGANVLTF. The CDR3 bases are TGTGCCAGCAGCCCAGGGCACTCTGGGGCCAACGTCCTGACTTTC.

This clonotype was observed at least ten times. V and J are TRBV6-6 and TRBJ1-6; 8 bases match TRBD1. There are 14 residues in the CDR3. V dropped 5 bases and J dropped 10; count of bases not matched to a gene: 7. Germline CDR1 MNHNY, CDR2 SVGAGI (reference sequence). The CDR3 is CASSGGTGGSPLHF. The CDR3 nucleotides are TGTGCCAGCAGTGGGGGGACAGGAGGATCACCCCTCCACTTT.

The chain uses TRBV20-1 and TRBJ2-2; D gene unclear. The CDR3 runs 11 residues. CDR1 is DFQATT and CDR2 is SNEGSKA in the germline V gene (reference sequence). Trimming pared 3 bases from V and 6 bases from J, leaving 5 bases between. For the CDR3, the DNA is TGCAGTGCTAGTGGGTCCGGGGAGCTGTTTTTT. Protein: CSASGSGELFF.

The V and J genes are TRBV20-1 and TRBJ2-5; 7 bases match TRBD1. Germline lookup yields CDR1 DFQATT and CDR2 SNEGSKA (reference sequence). The CDR3 is 16 amino acids. The V segment lost 6 bases and the J segment 3 bases; nucleotides outside the gene matches: 16. CDR3 sequence reads: CSAGPLARQGEETQYF. For the CDR3, the DNA is TGCAGTGCGGGGCCCCTAGCCAGGCAGGGGGAAGAGACCCAGTACTTC.

This clonotype turned up a few times. This chain joins TRBV6-4 and TRBJ1-6; TRBD1 is a possible D gene (6 bases). Trimming pared 7 bases from V and 8 bases from J, leaving 18 bases between. The CDR3 is 15 residues long. The germline V gene encodes CDR1 MRHNA and CDR2 SNTAGT. CDR3 DNA: TGTGCCAGCAAACCCACAGGGAGTGGTGATTCACCCCTCCACTTT. Translation: CASKPTGSGDSPLHF.

The chain has TRBV6-1 and TRBJ2-5; D is ambiguous. Trimming left V 4 bases short and J 3 bases short, with 9 bases between. The germline V gene encodes CDR1 MNHNS and CDR2 SASEGT. This CDR3 is built from 13 residues. CDR3 in amino acids: CASSVVKKETQYF. The CDR3, as DNA: TGTGCCAGCAGTGTCGTCAAAAAAGAGACCCAGTACTTC.

The chain employs TRBV9 and TRBJ2-3, with unresolved D. Germline CDR1 and CDR2: SGDLS and YYNGEE. Trimming removed 0 bases from V and 2 bases from J, with 7 bases in between. CDR3 length: 14 residues. CDR3 nucleotides: TGTGCCAGCAGCGTAGGGCTAGACACAGATACGCAGTATTTT. Protein product: CASSVGLDTDTQYF.

The chain links TRBV10-3 to TRBJ1-2; D is unresolved. Germline assignment: CDR1 ENHRY and CDR2 SYGVKD. Trimming shortened V by 8 bases and J by 7 bases, and 8 bases separated the two germline ends. This CDR3 spans 10 amino acids. CDR3 in DNA: TGTGCCATCGGCGGGCCTGGCTACACCTTC. It is translated as CAIGGPGYTF.

This clonotype appeared a few times. The V gene is TRBV6-5, the J gene TRBJ1-2; 8 nucleotides match TRBD1. The CDR3 extends over 14 amino acids. Germline V gene lookup returns CDR1 MNHEY and CDR2 SVGAGI. V lost 5 bases, J lost 3 bases, and 5 bases stayed unmatched. The CDR3 sequence is CASSAGQADYGYTF. CDR3 nucleotides: TGTGCCAGCAGTGCGGGACAGGCCGACTATGGCTACACCTTC.

This clonotype was seen just once. The V and J genes are TRBV7-2 and TRBJ1-1; perhaps TRBD1 as D (5 bases). Trimming left V 2 bases short and J 1 base short, with 20 bases between. Germline lookup yields CDR1 SGHTA and CDR2 FQGNSA. The CDR3 loop spans 18 amino acids. The CDR3 DNA sequence: TGTGCCAGCAGCTTAAGGGGCAGGAGTCTCTCACAGAACACTGAAGCTTTCTTT. It specifies CASSLRGRSLSQNTEAFF.

The V call is TRBV5-1, the J call TRBJ1-1; TRBD1 agrees at 11 bases. The CDR3 is made up of 15 amino acids. Germline trimming cut 4 bases from V and 4 bases from J; bases unmatched to any gene: 6. Germline values: CDR1 SGHRS, CDR2 YFSETQ. The chain's CDR3 is CASSHSGTGGTEAFF. The CDR3 nucleotides are TGCGCCAGCAGCCATTCCGGGACAGGGGGCACTGAAGCTTTCTTT.

V and J are TRBV5-1 and TRBJ1-1, with unresolved D. Trimming took off 3 bases at V and 5 bases at J, with 11 bases between the two ends. This CDR3 contains 13 residues. Per germline, CDR1 SGHRS and CDR2 YFSETQ. The CDR3 is CASSSRVGTEAFF. CDR3 DNA sequence: TGCGCCAGCAGCTCTAGGGTGGGGACTGAAGCTTTCTTT.

There are a few counts of this clonotype. This chain connects TRBV6-2 or TRBV6-3 to TRBJ1-2, with D unclear. Deletions cut 0 bases from V and 6 bases from J, with 8 bases between. This CDR3 spans 13 amino acids. Germline V gene sequence: CDR1 MNHEY, CDR2 SVGEGT. The CDR3 spells CASSYSIGDGYTF. The CDR3 DNA follows: TGTGCCAGCAGTTACTCGATTGGGGATGGCTACACCTTC.

A few counts support this clonotype. The chain couples TRBV4-3 to TRBJ1-2, with unresolved D. Germline lookup yields CDR1 LGHNA and CDR2 YSLEER. The CDR3 is 15 residues long. The ends were cut back, 1 base at V and 4 bases at J, with 13 bases in the middle. The CDR3 bases are TGCGCCAGCAGCCAAGTTCGGGAGATCTTCTATGGCTACACCTTC. This codes for CASSQVREIFYGYTF.

This clonotype was seen a handful of times. The V and J genes are TRBV4-3 and TRBJ1-5, with TRBD1 as a possible D gene (5 bases). Germline CDR1 reads LGHNA; CDR2 reads YSLEER. There are 15 residues in the CDR3. The germline V and J ends were trimmed by 3 bases and 4 bases, with 13 bases remaining between them. This CDR3 reads CASSHAIRQNQPQHF. CDR3 bases: TGCGCCAGCAGCCATGCGATCAGACAGAATCAGCCCCAGCATTTT.

This clonotype was found a few times. This chain links TRBV2 with TRBJ2-7; D possibly corresponds to TRBD2 (5 bases). V shed 8 bases and J shed 10 bases, with 21 bases lying between them. CDR1 is SNHLY and CDR2 is FYNNEI in the germline V gene. CDR3 length equals 13 residues. The CDR3 nucleotides read TGTGCCAGCTTTGGACTGAGCCCTCCGTCTCAGTACGTC. Encoded protein: CASFGLSPPSQYV.

This clonotype occurred many times. The rearrangement joins TRBV3-1 to TRBJ1-2, with 8 nucleotides matching TRBD1. J gave up 7 bases and V 0 bases, and 13 bases lay outside the gene matches. The CDR3 runs 17 residues. Germline CDR1 and CDR2: LGHDT and YNNKEL (reference sequence). CDR3 bases: TGTGCCAGCAGCCAAGATCGTGCAGGGGGCGAATTGAGTGGCTACACCTTC. It encodes CASSQDRAGGELSGYTF.

The V gene is TRBV20-1, the J gene TRBJ2-6; the D gene could be TRBD1 or TRBD2 (5 bases each). Trimming removed 3 bases at V and 0 bases at J, with 18 bases between. Germline CDR1 reads DFQATT; CDR2 reads SNEGSKA (reference sequence). The CDR3 consists of 18 residues. In nucleotides, the CDR3 is TGCAGTGCTAGTGTAAGGGATGGGGACCTCTCTGGGGCCAACGTCCTGACTTTC. It translates to CSASVRDGDLSGANVLTF.

The rearrangement joins TRBV6-2 or TRBV6-3 to TRBJ2-1, with TRBD1 matching 7 bases. With 6 bases clipped from V and 2 bases from J, the junction kept 10 bases outside the gene matches. The V gene's germline CDR1 is MNHEY and CDR2 SVGEGT. This CDR3 is 16 amino acids long. CDR3 in amino acids: CASRPVDRWAYNEQFF. CDR3 bases: TGTGCCAGCAGGCCCGTGGACAGGTGGGCCTACAATGAGCAGTTCTTC.

This clonotype was counted a few times. The rearrangement links TRBV7-2 to TRBJ1-4; tentatively, D is TRBD1 (5 bases). CDR3 size: 15 residues. Between the trimmed V and J ends, which lost 5 bases and 0 bases, there was a span of 10 bases. CDR1 is SGHTA, CDR2 FQGNSA, per germline. The CDR3 nucleotides read TGTGCCAGCAGCGGAGAACAGGCAACTAATGAAAAACTGTTTTTT. This gives the protein CASSGEQATNEKLFF.

This clonotype has only a few counts. This chain connects TRBV5-6 to TRBJ1-4, with TRBD1 as a possible D gene (5 bases). V shed 0 bases and J shed 5 bases, with 8 bases lying between them. The CDR3 consists of 14 residues. Germline values: CDR1 SGHDT, CDR2 YYEEEE. CDR3 nucleotide sequence: TGTGCCAGCAGCTTGGGACAGAGAAATGAAAAACTGTTTTTT. It yields the protein CASSLGQRNEKLFF.

This clonotype was detected only a few times. The gene calls are TRBV28 and TRBJ1-4; possible D gene TRBD1, 5 bases. The germline V gene encodes CDR1 MDHEN and CDR2 SYDVKM. V lost 10 bases and J lost 9, with 12 bases in between. This CDR3 is built from 11 residues. CDR3 sequence (DNA): TGTGCCACTGTCGAGGGGAAAAAACTGTTTTTT. This sequence encodes CATVEGKKLFF.

The V gene is TRBV7-3, the J gene TRBJ2-7; no reliable D call. The CDR3 covers 15 residues. Per the germline V gene, CDR1 is SGHTA and CDR2 is FQGTGA. The germline V and J ends were trimmed by 4 bases and 2 bases, with 15 bases remaining between them. The CDR3 region has the DNA TGTGCCAGCAGCTCTCTTTTAGTGAGCACCTACGAGCAGTACGTC. Translation: CASSSLLVSTYEQYV.